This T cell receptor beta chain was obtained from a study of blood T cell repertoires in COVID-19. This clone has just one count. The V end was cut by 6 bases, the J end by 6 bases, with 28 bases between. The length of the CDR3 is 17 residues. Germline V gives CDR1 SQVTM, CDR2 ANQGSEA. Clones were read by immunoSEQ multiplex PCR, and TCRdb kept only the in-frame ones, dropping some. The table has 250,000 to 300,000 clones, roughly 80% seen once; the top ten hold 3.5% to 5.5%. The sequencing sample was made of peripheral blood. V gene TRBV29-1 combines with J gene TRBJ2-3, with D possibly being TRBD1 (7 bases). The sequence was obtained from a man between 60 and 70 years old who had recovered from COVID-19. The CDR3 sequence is CSVEGLTQGRNQDTQYF. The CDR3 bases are TGCAGCGTCGAGGGCCTGACACAGGGGAGGAATCAGGATACGCAGTATTTT.